The 27 T cell receptor beta chains listed next were all sequenced from one sample in a study of T cell responses to AZD1222 COVID-19 vaccine (dated by TCRdb to 2020 to 2022). The label giving this sample's time point can be read as: baseline before first vaccination. Library prep was done by the immunoSEQ multiplex PCR assay. This immuneACCESS table, as held by TCRdb, lists in-frame sequences with V and J called but not all clones. Of the missing ones, under half trace to an unresolved V gene in checked studies; the others have no known cause. This sample has 180,000 or so clones in its table, and around 88% of those were observed once. The ten most abundant clones make up 7.7% of the sample. The material was peripheral blood, obtained on day 0 of AZD1222 vaccination. Receptors originate from an adult in good health.

This rearrangement joins TRBV27 to TRBJ2-7, with D possibly TRBD2 on 7 matching bases. The CDR3 has 13 residues. The V and J ends lost 2 bases and 7 bases respectively, with 12 bases between them. Germline V gives CDR1 MNHEY, CDR2 SMNVEV (reference sequence). The chain's CDR3 is CASSLGGAREQYF. CDR3 in DNA: TGTGCCAGCAGTTTAGGGGGGGCTCGGGAGCAGTACTTC.

This sequence joins TRBV10-1 and TRBJ1-3, with unresolved D. In germline, CDR1 is WNHNN, CDR2 SYGVQD (reference sequence). This CDR3 is built from 15 residues. Trimming took off 0 bases at V and 2 bases at J, with 8 bases between the two ends. Written as DNA, the CDR3 is TGCGCCAGCAGTGAGTCAAGGCAGGCTGGAAACACCATATATTTT. This translates into CASSESRQAGNTIYF.

The chain has TRBV27 and TRBJ2-2; D not resolved. Germline lookup yields CDR1 MNHEY and CDR2 SMNVEV (reference sequence). The CDR3 length is 13 residues. V was cut by 2 bases and J by 8 bases, with 9 bases left in between. The CDR3 loop is CASSLSLRGELFF. The CDR3 DNA reads TGTGCCAGCAGTTTAAGTCTCCGGGGGGAGCTGTTTTTT.

Points on this clone: In the same sample, other DNA sequences code for this CDR3. This chain links TRBV11-3 with TRBJ2-1; D is unresolved. Germline CDR1 and CDR2: SGHNT and YENEEA. The V gene lost 2 bases and the J gene lost 0 bases, with 8 bases spanning the gap. CDR3 size: 15 residues. The CDR3 region is CASSLTGSSYNEQFF. Here the CDR3 DNA reads TGTGCCAGCAGCTTAACGGGTAGCTCCTACAATGAGCAGTTCTTC.

As for this clone: With a much larger clone just one base away, this may be a read error. This sample also contains other DNA sequences that code for the same CDR3. The V gene is TRBV6-1, the J gene TRBJ2-3; 13 nucleotides match TRBD2. V shed 2 bases, J shed 4 bases, and the junction held 0 bases outside the gene matches. Germline V gives CDR1 MNHNS, CDR2 SASEGT. This CDR3 has 15 residues. CDR3 in amino acids: CASSETSGGADTQYF. CDR3 bases: TGTGCCAGCAGTGAAACTAGCGGGGGGGCAGATACGCAGTATTTT.

The V and J genes are TRBV18 and TRBJ1-1; tentative D call: TRBD1 (5 bases). The CDR3 totals 14 residues. Germline loops: CDR1 KGHSH, CDR2 LQKENI. V was trimmed by 3 bases and J by 5 bases, leaving 13 bases between them. CDR3 amino acids: CASSPGKGRTEAFF. The CDR3 nucleotides are TGTGCCAGCTCACCGGGTAAGGGGAGGACTGAAGCTTTCTTT.

This chain connects TRBV7-8 to TRBJ1-2, with 7 positions matching TRBD1. The CDR3 is made up of 15 amino acids. V trimming: 1 base; J trimming: 4 bases; junction bases outside the gene matches: 6. Germline V CDR1 and CDR2: SGHVS, FQNEAQ. The CDR3 loop reads CASSLEGQPIYGYTF. For the CDR3, the DNA is TGTGCCAGCAGCTTAGAGGGACAGCCGATCTATGGCTACACCTTC.

The chain joins TRBV7-9 to TRBJ2-3, with D possibly matching TRBD1 (6 bases). V dropped 5 bases and J dropped 0 bases, with 12 bases sitting between them. The germline V gene has CDR1 SEHNR and CDR2 FQNEAQ (reference sequence). The CDR3 runs to 15 residues. In DNA, the CDR3 is TGTGCCAGCAGCCGACAGGATACAAGCACAGATACGCAGTATTTT. This sequence encodes CASSRQDTSTDTQYF.

The gene calls are TRBV28 and TRBJ1-1; tentative D call: TRBD1 (5 bases). Germline V gene lookup returns CDR1 MDHEN and CDR2 SYDVKM. Trimming removed 3 bases from V and 5 bases from J, with 13 bases in between. The CDR3 has 14 residues. Here the CDR3 reads CASSLWLRGTEAFF. In DNA, the CDR3 is TGTGCCAGCAGTTTGTGGCTTCGGGGGACTGAAGCTTTCTTT.

The rearrangement links TRBV6-1 to TRBJ1-1; D is ambiguous. V was trimmed by 3 bases and J by 0 bases, leaving 11 bases between them. The CDR3 consists of 15 residues. CDR1 and CDR2 (germline): MNHNS, SASEGT. CDR3 in amino acids: CASSEIRELNTEAFF. CDR3 sequence (DNA): TGTGCCAGCAGTGAGATCCGAGAACTGAACACTGAAGCTTTCTTT.

CDR3 protein: CASSFGTDNSPLHF. For the CDR3, the DNA is TGTGCCAGCAGCTTCGGGACAGATAATTCACCCCTCCACTTT. The V and J genes are TRBV7-3 and TRBJ1-6; TRBD1 agrees at 7 bases. Germline loops: CDR1 SGHTA, CDR2 FQGTGA. The trim removed 3 bases at V and 5 bases at J, leaving 1 base unmatched. The CDR3 runs 14 residues.

The chain recombines TRBV9 with TRBJ1-6; D gene ambiguous. In germline, CDR1 is SGDLS, CDR2 YYNGEE. The CDR3 length is 14 residues. V lost 0 bases, J lost 7 bases, and 8 bases lay in between. CDR3 nucleotides: TGTGCCAGCAGCGTAGGGCTCTCGAATTCACCCCTCCACTTT. Encoded protein: CASSVGLSNSPLHF.

The chain couples TRBV25-1 to TRBJ1-6; D is uncertain. The CDR3 is 13 residues long. Trimming stripped 6 bases from V and 7 bases from J, with 10 bases between. Germline CDR1 and CDR2: MGHDK and SYGVNS. For the CDR3, the DNA is TGTGCCAGCAGACAGAGCACCAATTCACCCCTCCACTTT. It codes for CASRQSTNSPLHF.

The V call is TRBV3-1 (or the pseudogene TRBV3-2), the J call TRBJ1-1; D gene unclear. The germline CDR1 and CDR2 sequences are LGHDT and YNNKEL (reference sequence). The CDR3 runs to 15 residues. V was pared by 3 bases and J by 6 bases, with 17 bases between. CDR3 nucleotides: TGTGCCAGCAGCCAGAGCCTAGTCCCCTCCGCTGAAGCTTTCTTT. It codes for CASSQSLVPSAEAFF.

The chain is built from TRBV2 and TRBJ1-1; D possibly corresponds to TRBD1 (5 bases). CDR1 SNHLY and CDR2 FYNNEI come from the germline V gene. This CDR3 contains 13 residues. Trimming shortened V by 5 bases and J by 1 base, and 8 bases separated the two germline ends. The CDR3 reads CASSRGTNTEAFF. CDR3 DNA sequence: TGTGCCAGCAGTCGGGGCACGAACACTGAAGCTTTCTTT.

The CDR3 DNA reads as TGCGCCAGCAGCTTGAGGGACGAGCAGTACTTC. Amino acids: CASSLRDEQYF. The chain has TRBV5-1 and TRBJ2-7; no firm D call. This CDR3 comprises 11 residues. Trimming removed 1 base at V and 5 bases at J, with 4 bases between. Germline values: CDR1 SGHRS, CDR2 YFSETQ.

The rearrangement links TRBV29-1 to TRBJ2-5; D is unclear. CDR1 is SQVTM and CDR2 is ANQGSEA in the germline V gene. V was clipped by 5 bases and J by 3 bases, with 10 bases between them. The CDR3 totals 12 residues. The CDR3 loop reads CSVLAGKETQYF. The CDR3 bases are TGCAGCGTTTTGGCAGGCAAAGAGACCCAGTACTTC. The full variable domain, its missing parts supplied by reference TRBV29-1 and TRBJ2-5, is SAVISQKPSRDICQRGTSLTIQCQVDSQVTMMFWYRQQPGQSLTLIATANQGSEATYESGFVIDKFPISRPNLTFSTLTVSNMSPEDSSIYLCSVLAGKETQYFGPGTRLLVL.

V is TRBV30 and J is TRBJ2-3, with D perhaps matching TRBD1 (6 bases). CDR3 length equals 14 residues. In germline, CDR1 is GTSNPN, CDR2 SVGIG (reference sequence). Trimming left V 1 base short and J 0 bases short, with 8 bases between. Here the CDR3 DNA reads TGTGCCTGGAGTGGAGGACAGAGCACAGATACGCAGTATTTT. The encoded protein is CAWSGGQSTDTQYF.

The chain couples TRBV5-6 to TRBJ2-2; D possibly corresponds to TRBD2 (6 bases). Germline CDR1 and CDR2: SGHDT and YYEEEE. The CDR3 has 15 residues. The V end was cut by 0 bases, the J end by 5 bases, with 11 bases between. The CDR3 DNA is TGTGCCAGCAGCTTGGGCCCTGGAGGGACCGGGGAGCTGTTTTTT. It is translated as CASSLGPGGTGELFF.

The J gene is TRBJ2-2, the V gene TRBV4-2; maybe TRBD2 (7 bases). The CDR3 is 16 amino acids. With 0 bases removed from V and 4 bases from J, the gap between germline ends came to 12 bases. From germline, CDR1 is LGHNA and CDR2 YNFKEQ. This chain's CDR3 is CASSQEGAGATGELFF. Here the CDR3 DNA reads TGTGCCAGCAGCCAAGAGGGGGCGGGGGCCACCGGGGAGCTGTTTTTT.

The V gene is TRBV5-4, the J gene TRBJ1-6; the match to TRBD1 covers 8 bases. CDR1 SGHNT and CDR2 YYREEE come from the germline V gene (reference sequence). Trimming cost V 4 bases and J 5 bases; bases outside gene matches: 5. The CDR3 length is 15 residues. CDR3 nucleotide sequence: TGTGCCAGCAGCCCAGGGGGCGCAAATAATTCACCCCTCCACTTT. It specifies CASSPGGANNSPLHF.

This sequence joins TRBV7-9 and TRBJ1-1; a possible D gene is TRBD1 (6 bases). The V and J ends lost 3 bases and 6 bases respectively, with 17 bases between them. Germline V CDR1 and CDR2: SEHNR, FQNEAQ (reference sequence). This CDR3 has 15 amino acids. The CDR3 loop is CASSLAAGEVPEAFF. The CDR3 DNA follows: TGTGCCAGCAGCTTGGCAGCAGGGGAGGTCCCTGAAGCTTTCTTT.

The chain joins TRBV11-3 to TRBJ1-5; weak D call: TRBD1 (6 bases). The CDR3 is made up of 14 amino acids. The V gene's germline CDR1 is SGHNT and CDR2 YENEEA. V was cut by 4 bases and J by 10 bases, with 17 bases left in between. CDR3 in DNA: TGTGCCAGCAGCTCCAGGAACAGGGCTGGCCCCCAGCATTTT. The encoded protein is CASSSRNRAGPQHF.

The genes are TRBV2 and TRBJ1-5; D remains ambiguous. Germline assignment: CDR1 SNHLY and CDR2 FYNNEI. V was clipped by 4 bases and J by 6 bases, with 13 bases between them. This CDR3 contains 14 residues. As DNA, the CDR3 is TGTGCCAGCAGTGGCACCGGTTGGGGTCAGCCCCAGCATTTT. Its protein is CASSGTGWGQPQHF.

The rearrangement links TRBV20-1 to TRBJ1-3; D gene ambiguous. The V and J ends lost 3 bases and 4 bases respectively, with 10 bases between them. The CDR3 has 13 residues. The V gene's germline CDR1 is DFQATT and CDR2 SNEGSKA (reference sequence). This CDR3 is CSASRSTGNTIYF. CDR3 DNA: TGCAGTGCTAGTCGGAGCACGGGAAACACCATATATTTT.

The rearrangement uses TRBV28 and TRBJ1-5; TRBD1 aligns across 11 bases. This CDR3 spans 13 amino acids. Germline CDR1 MDHEN, CDR2 SYDVKM. The V segment lost 7 bases and the J segment 7 bases; nucleotides outside the gene matches: 3. In DNA, the CDR3 is TGTGCCAGCACTGGACAGGGGGCCCAGCCCCAGCATTTT. Protein sequence: CASTGQGAQPQHF.

This clone appeared a single time. CDR3 residues: CASSEYGRPYEQYF. As DNA, the CDR3 is TGTGCCAGCAGTGAATACGGCAGACCTTACGAGCAGTACTTC. The chain uses TRBV6-1 and TRBJ2-7, with D unresolved. Germline-derived CDR1 and CDR2 are MNHNS and SASEGT. The V gene lost 2 bases and the J gene lost 4 bases, with 12 bases spanning the gap. This CDR3 comprises 14 residues.